Presented here are 16 T cell receptor beta chains from one specimen sequenced in a study of blood T cells in healthy people across ages. Combining a sample-barcoded 5' primer with a J-beta primer mix, a second PCR ran for about 7 to 12 cycles. TCRdb itself ran the 5' RACE reads through MiXCR, one entry per CDR3 protein. The table shows 600,000 to 850,000 distinct CDR3 sequences, with around a quarter occurring only once. These records were also assigned to another study, of T cells of mothers and their children.

Specimen: blood. These receptors originate from a boy aged 5 to 17 in good health.

The chain combines TRBV7-9 with TRBJ2-3; tentative D call: TRBD2 (6 bases). V was cut by 3 bases and J by 7 bases, with 11 bases left in between. The CDR3 runs to 13 residues. Germline V gives CDR1 SEHNR, CDR2 FQNEAQ (reference sequence). The CDR3 loop is CASSLGDSYTQYF. For the CDR3, the DNA is TGTGCCAGCAGCTTGGGGGACTCTTATACGCAGTATTTT. The entire variable domain, with the rest obtained from reference TRBV7-9 and TRBJ2-3, is as follows: DTGVSQNPRHKITKRGQNVTFRCDPISEHNRLYWYRQTLGQGPEFLTYFQNEAQLEKSRLLSDRFSAERPKGSFSTLEIQRTEQGDSAMYLCASSLGDSYTQYFGPGTRLTVL.

This clonotype was detected a few times. The chain is built from TRBV11-2 and TRBJ2-3; D may match TRBD1 or TRBD2 (5 bases each). V dropped 6 bases and J dropped 7 bases, with 17 bases sitting between them. CDR3 length equals 14 residues. Germline CDR1 SGHAT, CDR2 FQNNGV. The CDR3 reads CASRLTWGSYTQYF. CDR3 DNA: TGTGCCAGCAGACTGACATGGGGGTCATATACGCAGTATTTT.

There are a few counts of this clonotype. This chain uses TRBV29-1 with TRBJ2-1, with D possibly TRBD1 on 6 matching bases. CDR3 length: 11 residues. CDR1 SQVTM and CDR2 ANQGSEA come from the germline V gene. Deletions cut 6 bases from V and 12 bases from J, with 15 bases between. In DNA form, the CDR3 reads TGCAGCGTGGGACAACCTCATGGGCAGTTCTTC. The encoded protein is CSVGQPHGQFF.

The V gene is TRBV7-2, the J gene TRBJ2-5; D gene unclear. The CDR3 covers 13 residues. V was cut by 5 bases and J by 6 bases, with 13 bases left in between. CDR1 and CDR2 (germline): SGHTA, FQGNSA. CDR3 nucleotide sequence: TGTGCCAGCAGCGAGCACCATGGTCAGACCCAGTACTTC. Amino acids: CASSEHHGQTQYF.

The genes are TRBV4-2 and TRBJ2-7; D gene ambiguous. V shed 2 bases and J shed 3 bases, with 20 bases lying between them. The CDR3 runs to 17 residues. The V gene's germline CDR1 is LGHNA and CDR2 YNFKEQ. DNA for the CDR3: TGTGCCAGCAGCCAACTCCCTCTAGGAGTAAGGGACTACGAGCAGTACTTC. This encodes CASSQLPLGVRDYEQYF.

This clonotype was detected a few times. The rearrangement links TRBV7-6 to TRBJ2-5, with D possibly TRBD2 on 5 matching bases. The germline V gene encodes CDR1 SGHVS and CDR2 FNYEAQ. The CDR3 length is 16 residues. V dropped 5 bases and J dropped 5 bases, with 21 bases sitting between them. Here the CDR3 DNA reads TGTGCCAGCAGCGACTTGGAGGCTCTCTCTTGGGAGACCCAGTACTTC. Residues: CASSDLEALSWETQYF.

This clonotype was picked up a small number of times. CDR3 region: CSARDASGGYEQYF. CDR3 DNA: TGCAGTGCTAGAGATGCTAGCGGGGGCTACGAGCAGTACTTC. The chain links TRBV20-1 to TRBJ2-7; TRBD2 agrees at 10 bases. Germline V lookup: CDR1 DFQATT, CDR2 SNEGSKA (reference sequence). There are 14 residues in the CDR3. V lost 0 bases, J lost 3 bases, and 2 bases stayed unmatched.

This clonotype was counted between two and nine times. The chain carries TRBV20-1 and TRBJ2-5, with TRBD2 matching 7 bases. The germline gives CDR1 DFQATT, CDR2 SNEGSKA (reference sequence). V dropped 3 bases and J dropped 5; count of bases not matched to a gene: 15. The CDR3 has 16 amino acids. The CDR3 coding sequence is TGCAGTGCTAGTGGTGCGGGGGAAGGGAGTCGGGAGACCCAGTACTTC. This encodes CSASGAGEGSRETQYF.

In this sample, this clonotype turned up a few times. The V call is TRBV6-1, the J call TRBJ1-5, with D tentatively TRBD1 (6 bases). Germline CDR1 is MNHNS and CDR2 is SASEGT. V was trimmed by 7 bases and J by 2 bases, leaving 15 bases between them. CDR3 size: 15 residues. The CDR3 region has the DNA TGTGCCAGCATCACCTGGGGGGCAGGCAATCAGCCCCAGCATTTT. Its protein product is CASITWGAGNQPQHF.

The chain links TRBV7-9 to TRBJ2-7; the D is unclear. Trimming pared 1 base from V and 3 bases from J, leaving 7 bases between. CDR1 and CDR2 (germline): SEHNR, FQNEAQ (reference sequence). The CDR3 has 13 residues. CDR3 residues: CASSLGPVYEQYF. The CDR3 nucleotides are TGTGCCAGCAGCTTAGGTCCCGTCTACGAGCAGTACTTC.

J is TRBJ1-1 and V is TRBV4-3; weak D call: TRBD1 (5 bases). The CDR3 sequence is 14 residues long. Trimming shortened V by 1 base and J by 8 bases, and 14 bases separated the two germline ends. Germline-derived CDR1 and CDR2 are LGHNA and YSLEER. The CDR3 nucleotides are TGCGCCAGCAGCCAAGGTTTAGGGGCAAACGAAGCTTTCTTT. It translates to CASSQGLGANEAFF.

The V call is TRBV20-1, the J call TRBJ1-4; D gene uncertain. This CDR3 is 13 amino acids long. The germline V gene has CDR1 DFQATT and CDR2 SNEGSKA (reference sequence). Trimming left V 1 base short and J 8 bases short, with 11 bases between. In nucleotides, the CDR3 is TGCAGTGCTAGAGTGGAGCCCCAGGAAAAACTGTTTTTT. Its protein product is CSARVEPQEKLFF.

V gene TRBV21-1 combines with J gene TRBJ2-4; TRBD2 is the table's D call and was not checked against the DNA. TRBV21-1 is annotated as a pseudogene. The CDR3 extends over 19 amino acids. CDR3 loop: CASSKGVKKRALAKNIQYF. CDR3 nucleotides: TGTGCCAGCAGCAAAGGTGTTAAGAAAAGGGCCCTAGCCAAAAACATTCAGTACTTC.

This clonotype came up a few times. V is TRBV11-2 and J is TRBJ2-5, with TRBD2 matching over 7 bases. This CDR3 contains 16 residues. The V gene's germline CDR1 is SGHAT and CDR2 FQNNGV. V lost 1 base, J lost 5 bases, and 10 bases stayed unmatched. The CDR3 spells CASSLVTGGSGETQYF. CDR3 coding DNA: TGTGCCAGCAGCTTAGTCACCGGCGGGAGCGGGGAGACCCAGTACTTC.

This clonotype was seen only a few times. The V and J genes are TRBV28 and TRBJ1-1; maybe TRBD1 (6 bases). Germline loops: CDR1 MDHEN, CDR2 SYDVKM. Trimming stripped 7 bases from V and 1 base from J, with 13 bases between. The CDR3 sequence is 14 residues long. The CDR3 sequence: CASKQGLGNTEAFF. For the CDR3, the DNA is TGTGCCAGCAAACAGGGACTAGGGAACACTGAAGCTTTCTTT.

V and J are TRBV4-1 and TRBJ2-5; TRBD1 is a possible D gene (6 bases). CDR3 length equals 13 residues. V shed 1 base and J shed 12 bases, with 15 bases lying between them. Germline V gives CDR1 MGHRA, CDR2 YSYEKL. CDR3: CASSQVPGQREYF. DNA of the CDR3: TGCGCCAGCAGCCAAGTTCCCGGACAGAGAGAGTACTTC.